The 14 T cell receptor beta chains presented below share a single source sample, sequenced in a study of beta chain features in type 1 diabetes. Since all of the isolated RNA was reverse transcribed, expressed TCRB transcripts were what got sequenced. Profiling relied on immunoSEQ multiplex PCR, and the TCRdb table lists in-frame clones only, not all of them. The repertoire holds roughly 240,000 clones, with under 70% as singletons. The specimen sequenced was naive CD4+ T cells from blood. Source of these receptors: a man between 25 and 39 years old in good health.

This chain links TRBV30 with TRBJ2-3; D unclear. Germline CDR1 GTSNPN, CDR2 SVGIG (reference sequence). The CDR3 has 13 amino acids. Trimming cost V 0 bases and J 3 bases, with 7 bases left between them. Written as DNA, the CDR3 is TGTGCCTGGAGTGTAAGCACAACAGATACGCAGTATTTT. Translated: CAWSVSTTDTQYF.

Regarding this clone: This CDR3 is also generated by other DNA sequences in the sample. The gene calls are TRBV30 and TRBJ1-6, with TRBD1 matching 8 bases. With V trimmed by 1 base and J by 10 bases, 6 bases remained unmatched. The CDR3 contains 14 residues. Germline CDR1 and CDR2: GTSNPN and SVGIG (reference sequence). CDR3 residues: CAWSAGQGNSPLHF. For the CDR3, the DNA is TGTGCCTGGAGTGCTGGACAGGGTAACTCACCCCTCCACTTT.

The chain has TRBV30 and TRBJ2-5; unclear D gene. Trimming removed 2 bases from V and 5 bases from J, with 18 bases in between. CDR3 size: 15 residues. Germline CDR1 is GTSNPN and CDR2 is SVGIG (reference sequence). The CDR3 DNA is TGTGCCTGGAGTCCCCTGGGTGGGGTCACGGAGACCCAGTACTTC. Translated, it gives CAWSPLGGVTETQYF. The variable domain in full, completed from reference TRBV30 and TRBJ2-5, reads SQTIHQWPATLVQPVGSPLSLECTVEGTSNPNLYWYRQAAGRGLQLLFYSVGIGQISSEVPQNLSASRPQDRQFILSSKKLLLSDSGFYLCAWSPLGGVTETQYFGPGTRLLVL.

This chain joins TRBV4-2 and TRBJ1-2; D is ambiguous. Germline CDR1 LGHNA, CDR2 YNFKEQ. The CDR3 sequence is 14 residues long. The germline V and J ends were trimmed by 0 bases and 7 bases, with 12 bases remaining between them. The CDR3 sequence: CASSQDGKKVGYTF. The DNA for the CDR3 is TGTGCCAGCAGCCAAGATGGGAAGAAGGTTGGCTACACCTTC.

This chain joins TRBV30 and TRBJ1-5, with D uncertain. V was pared by 5 bases and J by 2 bases, with 16 bases between. The CDR3 consists of 15 residues. CDR1 GTSNPN and CDR2 SVGIG come from the germline V gene (reference sequence). CDR3 in DNA: TGTGCCTGGCCATGCGGGTTAGGGTGCAATCAGCCCCAGCATTTT. Its translation: CAWPCGLGCNQPQHF.

The chain couples TRBV5-4 to TRBJ2-2; D assignment may be TRBD1 or TRBD2 (5 bases each). CDR1 and CDR2 from the germline V gene are SGHNT and YYREEE (reference sequence). The CDR3 sequence is 17 residues long. Trimming cost V 2 bases and J 7 bases, with 21 bases left between them. As DNA, the CDR3 is TGTGCCAGCAGCTTCCACGCGATGACCGGGGCGATCGGGGAGCTGTTTTTT. Protein product: CASSFHAMTGAIGELFF.

The CDR3: CSARDRAGYTF. The CDR3 coding sequence is TGCAGTGCTAGGGACAGGGCGGGCTACACCTTC. The rearrangement uses TRBV20-1 and TRBJ1-2; 8 nucleotides line up with TRBD1. Germline CDR1 is DFQATT and CDR2 is SNEGSKA (reference sequence). J was trimmed by 8 bases and V by 3 bases; bases with no gene match: 2. The CDR3 is made up of 11 amino acids.

V and J are TRBV30 and TRBJ2-2, with unresolved D. CDR3 size: 13 residues. Germline lookup yields CDR1 GTSNPN and CDR2 SVGIG (reference sequence). V was clipped by 3 bases and J by 6 bases, with 11 bases between them. This CDR3 is CAWSPRRAGELFF. For the CDR3, the DNA is TGTGCCTGGAGCCCAAGGCGTGCCGGGGAGCTGTTTTTT. Full variable domain (missing parts from reference TRBV30 and TRBJ2-2): SQTIHQWPATLVQPVGSPLSLECTVEGTSNPNLYWYRQAAGRGLQLLFYSVGIGQISSEVPQNLSASRPQDRQFILSSKKLLLSDSGFYLCAWSPRRAGELFFGEGSRLTVL.

This clone was recorded a few times. The chain carries TRBV7-9 and TRBJ2-2; D unresolved. Trimming cost V 5 bases and J 5 bases, with 12 bases left between them. The germline V gene has CDR1 SEHNR and CDR2 FQNEAQ (reference sequence). The CDR3 covers 14 residues. The DNA for the CDR3 is TGTGCCAGCAGCCCCCTGGGCCCGACCGGGGAGCTGTTTTTT. This codes for CASSPLGPTGELFF.

This chain connects TRBV18 to TRBJ2-4; D is ambiguous. The CDR3 runs 14 residues. Germline CDR1 reads KGHSH; CDR2 reads LQKENI. V gave up 3 bases and J gave up 4 bases, with 10 bases separating them. This CDR3 is CASSPRQPKNIQYF. CDR3 coding DNA: TGTGCCAGCTCACCCAGACAACCAAAAAACATTCAGTACTTC. Combining the CDR3 with reference TRBV18 and TRBJ2-4 gives the whole variable domain NAGVMQNPRHLVRRRGQEARLRCSPMKGHSHVYWYRQLPEEGLKFMVYLQKENIIDESGMPKERFSAEFPKEGPSILRIQQVVRGDSAAYFCASSPRQPKNIQYFGAGTRLSVL.

V and J are TRBV5-4 and TRBJ2-4; D possibly corresponds to TRBD2 (5 bases). Trimming stripped 10 bases from V and 6 bases from J, with 17 bases between. This CDR3 spans 13 amino acids. CDR1 SGHNT and CDR2 YYREEE come from the germline V gene (reference sequence). This CDR3 is CASRAQEGNIQYF. For the CDR3, the DNA is TGTGCCTCGAGGGCGCAGGAAGGAAACATTCAGTACTTC.

The chain combines TRBV29-1 with TRBJ1-1; D gene uncertain. The germline V gene encodes CDR1 SQVTM and CDR2 ANQGSEA. This CDR3 has 13 residues. V shed 4 bases and J shed 4 bases, with 13 bases lying between them. The CDR3 DNA follows: TGCAGCGTTGGTCCGGGTTTGAGCACTGAAGCTTTCTTT. This encodes CSVGPGLSTEAFF.

Concerning this clone: A junction end diverges from the germline sequence, so it may reflect a read error. CDR3 amino acids: CASSPNPTGLTVF. Written as DNA, the CDR3 is TGTGCCAGCAGCCCAAACCCGACAGGGTTGACTGTCTTC. The genes are TRBV9 and TRBJ1-2; 7 bases are shared with TRBD1. CDR3 size: 13 residues. CDR1 and CDR2 from the germline V gene are SGDLS and YYNGEE.

J is TRBJ2-4 and V is TRBV6-5, with unresolved D. V was clipped by 8 bases and J by 0 bases, with 5 bases between them. The CDR3 runs 12 residues. Germline V lookup: CDR1 MNHEY, CDR2 SVGAGI. The CDR3 here is CASGVAKNIQYF. Written as DNA, the CDR3 is TGTGCCAGCGGGGTAGCCAAAAACATTCAGTACTTC.